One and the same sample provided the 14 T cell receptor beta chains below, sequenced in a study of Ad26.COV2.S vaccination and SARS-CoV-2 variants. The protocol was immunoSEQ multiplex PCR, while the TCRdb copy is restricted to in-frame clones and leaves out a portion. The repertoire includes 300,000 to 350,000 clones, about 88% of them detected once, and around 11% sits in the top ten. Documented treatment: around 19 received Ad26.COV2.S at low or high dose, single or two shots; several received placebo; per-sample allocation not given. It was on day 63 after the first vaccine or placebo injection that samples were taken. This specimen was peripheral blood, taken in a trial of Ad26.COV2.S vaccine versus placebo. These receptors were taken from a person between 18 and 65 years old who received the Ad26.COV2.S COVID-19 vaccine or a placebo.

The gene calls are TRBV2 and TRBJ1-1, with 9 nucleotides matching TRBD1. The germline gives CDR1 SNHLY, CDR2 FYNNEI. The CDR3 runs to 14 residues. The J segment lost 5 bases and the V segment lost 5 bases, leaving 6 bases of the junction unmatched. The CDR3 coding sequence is TGTGCCAGCAGTCCACAGGGGGCGCGGACTGAAGCTTTCTTT. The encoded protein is CASSPQGARTEAFF. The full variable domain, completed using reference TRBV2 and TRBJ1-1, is EPEVTQTPSHQVTQMGQEVILRCVPISNHLYFYWYRQILGQKVEFLVSFYNNEISEKSEIFDDQFSVERPDGSNFTLKIRSTKLEDSAMYFCASSPQGARTEAFFGQGTRLTVV.

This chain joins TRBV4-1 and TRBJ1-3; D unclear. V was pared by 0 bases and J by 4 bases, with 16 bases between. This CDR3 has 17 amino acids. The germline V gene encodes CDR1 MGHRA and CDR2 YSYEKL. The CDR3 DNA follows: TGCGCCAGCAGCCAAGATTGGGCAGGACTATCGGGAAACACCATATATTTT. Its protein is CASSQDWAGLSGNTIYF.

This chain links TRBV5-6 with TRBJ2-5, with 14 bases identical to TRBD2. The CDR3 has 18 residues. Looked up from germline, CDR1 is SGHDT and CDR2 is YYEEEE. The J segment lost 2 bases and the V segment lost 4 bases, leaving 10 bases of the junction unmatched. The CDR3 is CASSAAGTSGSWQETQYF. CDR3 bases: TGTGCCAGCAGCGCCGCCGGGACTAGCGGGAGTTGGCAAGAGACCCAGTACTTC.

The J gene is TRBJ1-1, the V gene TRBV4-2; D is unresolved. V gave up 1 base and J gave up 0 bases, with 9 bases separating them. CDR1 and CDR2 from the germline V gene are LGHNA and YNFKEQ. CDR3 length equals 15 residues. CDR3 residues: CASSQVSAMNTEAFF. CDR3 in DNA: TGTGCCAGCAGCCAAGTGTCAGCTATGAACACTGAAGCTTTCTTT.

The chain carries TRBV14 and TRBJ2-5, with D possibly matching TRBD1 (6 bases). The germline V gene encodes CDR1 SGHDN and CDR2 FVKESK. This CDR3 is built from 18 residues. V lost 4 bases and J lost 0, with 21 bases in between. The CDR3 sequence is CASSPPRVFWDNQETQYF. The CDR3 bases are TGTGCCAGCAGCCCCCCCCGCGTCTTCTGGGACAACCAAGAGACCCAGTACTTC.

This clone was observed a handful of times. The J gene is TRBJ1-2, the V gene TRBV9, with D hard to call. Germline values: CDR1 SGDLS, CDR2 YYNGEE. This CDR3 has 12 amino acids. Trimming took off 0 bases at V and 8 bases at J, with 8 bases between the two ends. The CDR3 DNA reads TGTGCCAGCAGCGTAGGGAGAAGCGGCTACACCTTC. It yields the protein CASSVGRSGYTF.

The CDR3 sequence is CASSIDRRGMNTEAFF. For the CDR3, the DNA is TGTGCCAGTAGTATAGATCGGAGGGGCATGAACACTGAAGCTTTCTTT. V is TRBV19 and J is TRBJ1-1; a weak D match, TRBD1 (5 bases). This CDR3 has 16 residues. Per germline, CDR1 LNHDA and CDR2 SQIVND (reference sequence). Trimming removed 0 bases at V and 0 bases at J, with 11 bases between. The whole variable domain, remainder taken from reference TRBV19 and TRBJ1-1, is DGGITQSPKYLFRKEGQNVTLSCEQNLNHDAMYWYRQDPGQGLRLIYYSQIVNDFQKGDIAEGYSVSREKKESFPLTVTSAQKNPTAFYLCASSIDRRGMNTEAFFGQGTRLTVV.

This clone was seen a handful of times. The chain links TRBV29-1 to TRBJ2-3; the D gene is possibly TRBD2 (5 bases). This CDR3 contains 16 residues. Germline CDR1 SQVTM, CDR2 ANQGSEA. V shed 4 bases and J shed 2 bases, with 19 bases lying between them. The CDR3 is CSVGSGYEGFTDTQYF. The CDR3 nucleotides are TGCAGCGTTGGGTCAGGATATGAGGGTTTCACAGATACGCAGTATTTT.

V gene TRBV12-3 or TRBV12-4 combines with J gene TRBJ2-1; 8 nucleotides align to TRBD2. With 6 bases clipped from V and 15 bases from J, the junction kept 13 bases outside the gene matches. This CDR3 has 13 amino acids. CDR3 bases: TGTGCCAGCAGCTTGACCCCCCGGGGGGGGATGTTCTTC. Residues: CASSLTPRGGMFF.

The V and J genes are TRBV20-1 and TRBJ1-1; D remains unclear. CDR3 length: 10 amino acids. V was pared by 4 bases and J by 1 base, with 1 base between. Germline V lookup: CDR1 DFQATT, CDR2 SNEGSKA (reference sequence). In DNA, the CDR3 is TGCAGTGCTAAGAACACTGAAGCTTTCTTT. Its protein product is CSAKNTEAFF.

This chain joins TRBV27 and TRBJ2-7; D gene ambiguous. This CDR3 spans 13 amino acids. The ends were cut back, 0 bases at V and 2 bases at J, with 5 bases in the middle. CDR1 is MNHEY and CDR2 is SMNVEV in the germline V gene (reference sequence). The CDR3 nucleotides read TGTGCCAGCAGTTTATCCGCTCCCTACGAGCAGTACTTC. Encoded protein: CASSLSAPYEQYF.

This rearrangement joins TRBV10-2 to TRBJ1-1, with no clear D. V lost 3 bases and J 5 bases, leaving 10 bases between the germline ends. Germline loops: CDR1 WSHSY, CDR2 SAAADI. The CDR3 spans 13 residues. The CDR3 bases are TGCGCCAGCAGTGACGCAGGTTCTACTGAAGCTTTCTTT. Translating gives CASSDAGSTEAFF.

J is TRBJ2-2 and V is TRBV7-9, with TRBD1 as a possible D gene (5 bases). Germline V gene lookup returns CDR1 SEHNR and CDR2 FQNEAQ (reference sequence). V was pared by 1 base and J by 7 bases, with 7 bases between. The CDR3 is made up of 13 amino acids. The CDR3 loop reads CASSLEGIGELFF. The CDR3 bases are TGTGCCAGCAGCTTAGAGGGGATCGGGGAGCTGTTTTTT.

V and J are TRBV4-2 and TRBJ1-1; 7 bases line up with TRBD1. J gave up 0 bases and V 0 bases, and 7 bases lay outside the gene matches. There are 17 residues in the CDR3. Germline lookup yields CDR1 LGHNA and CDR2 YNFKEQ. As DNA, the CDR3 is TGTGCCAGCAGCCAAGATCTAGGGGGCACCATGAACACTGAAGCTTTCTTT. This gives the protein CASSQDLGGTMNTEAFF.